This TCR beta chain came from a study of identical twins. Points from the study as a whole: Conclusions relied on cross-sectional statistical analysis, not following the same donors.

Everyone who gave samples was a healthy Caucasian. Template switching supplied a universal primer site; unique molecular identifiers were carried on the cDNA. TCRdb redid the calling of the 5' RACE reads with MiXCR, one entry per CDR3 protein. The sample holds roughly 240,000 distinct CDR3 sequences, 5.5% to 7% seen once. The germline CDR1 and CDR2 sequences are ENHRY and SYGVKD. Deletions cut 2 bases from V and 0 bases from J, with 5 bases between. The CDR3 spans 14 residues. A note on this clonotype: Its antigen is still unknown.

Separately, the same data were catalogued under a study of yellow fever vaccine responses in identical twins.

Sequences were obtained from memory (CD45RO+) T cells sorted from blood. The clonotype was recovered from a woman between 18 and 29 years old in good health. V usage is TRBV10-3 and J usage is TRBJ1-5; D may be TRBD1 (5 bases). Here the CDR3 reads CAISEQGSNQPQHF. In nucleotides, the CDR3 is TGTGCCATCAGTGAGCAGGGTAGCAATCAGCCCCAGCATTTT.